Following are 11 T cell receptor beta chains from one sample sequenced in a study of control samples from healthy donors and cancer patients. The protocol was immunoSEQ multiplex PCR, while the TCRdb copy is restricted to in-frame clones and leaves out a portion. The table has 350,000 to 450,000 clones, 90% seen once. Sequencing was done on a sample of PBMCs. These receptors were collected from a man aged 40-49 years with head and neck cancer.

J is TRBJ1-2 and V is TRBV14; no definite D call. The CDR3 is 16 amino acids. The germline V gene has CDR1 SGHDN and CDR2 FVKESK. V was shortened by 3 bases and J by 6 bases, with 20 bases between the two germline ends. CDR3 residues: CASSQVPGLLTHGYTF. CDR3 nucleotides: TGTGCCAGCAGCCAGGTCCCGGGCCTATTAACCCATGGCTACACCTTC.

In DNA, the CDR3 is TGTGCCATCAGTGATCCGACAGGCAACGAGCAGTACTTC. It encodes CAISDPTGNEQYF. The chain joins TRBV10-3 to TRBJ2-7; tentatively, D is TRBD1 (6 bases). Per the germline V gene, CDR1 is ENHRY and CDR2 is SYGVKD. With 3 bases removed from V and 5 bases from J, the gap between germline ends came to 11 bases. The CDR3 extends over 13 amino acids.

This clone turned up a few times. The chain uses TRBV30 and TRBJ1-6, with 9 bases aligning to TRBD1. This CDR3 is built from 15 residues. In germline, CDR1 is GTSNPN, CDR2 SVGIG (reference sequence). Unmatched junction bases numbered 6, after V lost 1 base and J lost 8 bases. The CDR3 nucleotides read TGTGCCTGGAGTGAGGGACAGGGTCTAGATTCACCCCTCCACTTT. As protein: CAWSEGQGLDSPLHF.

The chain carries TRBV5-4 and TRBJ1-6; D gene ambiguous. CDR3 length: 14 amino acids. Germline V gene sequence: CDR1 SGHNT, CDR2 YYREEE (reference sequence). Trimming shortened V by 0 bases and J by 8 bases, and 9 bases separated the two germline ends. Here the CDR3 DNA reads TGTGCCAGCAGCTTGGACCGGGAACATTCACCCCTCCACTTT. Its translation: CASSLDREHSPLHF.

This chain connects TRBV7-2 to TRBJ2-1; 10 bases are shared with TRBD2. Germline loops: CDR1 SGHTA, CDR2 FQGNSA. The CDR3 length is 17 residues. V lost 1 base to trimming and J lost 0 bases; unmatched junction nucleotides: 3. CDR3 DNA: TGTGCCAGCAGCTTAGTGGCTAGCGGGAGCTCCTACAATGAGCAGTTCTTC. Its translation: CASSLVASGSSYNEQFF.

V is TRBV27 and J is TRBJ2-7; 14 nucleotides match TRBD2. Germline CDR1 reads MNHEY; CDR2 reads SMNVEV (reference sequence). V shed 5 bases and J 1 base; nucleotides not matched to a gene: 7. The CDR3 sequence is 17 residues long. The CDR3 DNA reads as TGTGCCAGCAGTCCGGGACTAGCGGGAGTGGTTTCCTACGAGCAGTACTTC. Protein: CASSPGLAGVVSYEQYF.

This chain uses TRBV30 with TRBJ1-3, with D perhaps TRBD1 (6 bases). V was pared by 1 base and J by 0 bases, with 16 bases between. The CDR3 is 17 amino acids. CDR1 is GTSNPN and CDR2 is SVGIG in the germline V gene (reference sequence). CDR3 region: CAWSAKIDRSSGNTIYF. CDR3 DNA: TGTGCCTGGAGTGCAAAGATTGACAGGAGCTCTGGAAACACCATATATTTT.

This chain connects TRBV19 to TRBJ2-5; 9 bases fit TRBD2. The germline V gene has CDR1 LNHDA and CDR2 SQIVND (reference sequence). The CDR3 covers 15 residues. With V trimmed by 5 bases and J by 5 bases, 9 bases remained unmatched. The CDR3 nucleotides read TGTGCCAGTAGTCAAAGAGCGGGGGGATTGGAGACCCAGTACTTC. Amino acids: CASSQRAGGLETQYF. The whole variable domain, remainder taken from reference TRBV19 and TRBJ2-5, is DGGITQSPKYLFRKEGQNVTLSCEQNLNHDAMYWYRQDPGQGLRLIYYSQIVNDFQKGDIAEGYSVSREKKESFPLTVTSAQKNPTAFYLCASSQRAGGLETQYFGPGTRLLVL.

The chain links TRBV14 to TRBJ1-2, with a weak D call TRBD1 (6 bases). Trimming left V 0 bases short and J 9 bases short, with 8 bases between. The CDR3 contains 12 residues. Germline lookup yields CDR1 SGHDN and CDR2 FVKESK. The CDR3 coding sequence is TGTGCCAGCAGCCAAGACAGGGGCCGCTACACCTTC. Translated: CASSQDRGRYTF. Full variable domain (rest looked up from reference TRBV14 and TRBJ1-2): EAGVTQFPSHSVIEKGQTVTLRCDPISGHDNLYWYRRVMGKEIKFLLHFVKESKQDESGMPNNRFLAERTGGTYSTLKVQPAELEDSGVYFCASSQDRGRYTFGSGTRLTVV.

This chain links TRBV2 with TRBJ1-4; D uncertain. The CDR3 extends over 13 amino acids. Germline V CDR1 and CDR2: SNHLY, FYNNEI. Trimming left V 7 bases short and J 8 bases short, with 14 bases between. CDR3 nucleotides: TGTGCCAGCACCTGGAACGGCCCAGAAAAACTGTTTTTT. Translating gives CASTWNGPEKLFF. Full variable domain (rest looked up from reference TRBV2 and TRBJ1-4): EPEVTQTPSHQVTQMGQEVILRCVPISNHLYFYWYRQILGQKVEFLVSFYNNEISEKSEIFDDQFSVERPDGSNFTLKIRSTKLEDSAMYFCASTWNGPEKLFFGSGTQLSVL.

The chain is built from TRBV19 and TRBJ2-7; 7 bases line up with TRBD1. The germline gives CDR1 LNHDA, CDR2 SQIVND (reference sequence). This CDR3 contains 15 residues. With V trimmed by 6 bases and J by 4 bases, 12 bases remained unmatched. The CDR3 nucleotides are TGTGCCAGTAGCCGGACCACTACAGGGGTTTACGAGCAGTACTTC. This codes for CASSRTTTGVYEQYF.